The 23 T cell receptor beta chains given below trace back to one sample, sequenced in a study of lung T cells in sarcoidosis with Löfgren's syndrome. TCRdb reprocessed the reads via MiXCR and lists one record per CDR3 protein. The table includes more than 50,000 distinct CDR3 sequences, 20% to 25% detected once. Input material: CD4+ T cells from PBMCs. These receptors all stem from a human donor with sarcoidosis (Löfgren's syndrome or another form), or a control subject (not recorded which).

This clonotype showed up many times. V is TRBV27 and J is TRBJ2-7; D uncertain. Germline CDR1 MNHEY, CDR2 SMNVEV (reference sequence). Trimming left V 8 bases short and J 0 bases short, with 8 bases between. The CDR3 has 12 amino acids. The CDR3 nucleotides read TGTGCCAGCTCCGGGCGCTCCTACGAGCAGTACTTC. Translation gives CASSGRSYEQYF.

This clonotype was detected only a few times. The genes are TRBV5-5 and TRBJ2-3; D is perhaps TRBD1 or TRBD2 (5 bases each). The CDR3 sequence is 16 residues long. Germline CDR1 SGHKS, CDR2 YYEKEE (reference sequence). The V end lost 1 base, the J end lost 2 bases, and 14 bases lay between the germline ends. CDR3 loop: CASSLRSGPTTDTQYF. CDR3 DNA: TGTGCCAGCAGCTTGCGTTCGGGGCCAACCACAGATACGCAGTATTTT.

This clonotype was observed at least ten times. This sequence joins TRBV28 and TRBJ2-7; a weak D match, TRBD2 (5 bases). Per germline, CDR1 MDHEN and CDR2 SYDVKM. The CDR3 runs to 11 residues. Deletions cut 5 bases from V and 3 bases from J, with 5 bases between. The CDR3 loop reads CASSGLYEQYF. CDR3 in DNA: TGTGCCAGCAGTGGACTCTACGAGCAGTACTTC.

This clonotype was counted ten times or more. The J gene is TRBJ2-2, the V gene TRBV6-1, with 10 bases identical to TRBD1. V lost 4 bases and J lost 5; bases outside the gene matches: 7. There are 16 residues in the CDR3. Germline CDR1 and CDR2: MNHNS and SASEGT. The CDR3 protein is CASSATGGKVTGELFF. The CDR3 DNA is TGTGCCAGCAGTGCGACAGGGGGCAAGGTTACCGGGGAGCTGTTTTTT.

This clonotype was picked up one time. This clone may be a read error of a much larger clone one base away. This rearrangement joins TRBV2 to TRBJ2-3; D gene ambiguous. The CDR3 contains 13 residues. Germline CDR1 reads SNHLY; CDR2 reads FYNNEI. CDR3 nucleotides: TGTGCCAGCAGTGTTGGGGAAGCAGATACGCGGTATTTT. Protein: CASSVGEADTRYF.

This chain links TRBV7-6 with TRBJ2-5, with a weak D call TRBD2 (6 bases). Germline CDR1 SGHVS, CDR2 FNYEAQ. This CDR3 has 15 residues. Trimming pared 6 bases from V and 2 bases from J, leaving 16 bases between. For the CDR3, the DNA is TGTGCCAGCAGTCCAGGGATCGGGGGACAAGAGACCCAGTACTTC. Encoded protein: CASSPGIGGQETQYF.

The rearrangement links TRBV3-1 to TRBJ2-3; D gene uncertain. The V end lost 3 bases, the J end lost 5 bases, and 6 bases lay between the germline ends. The CDR3 consists of 12 residues. CDR1 LGHDT and CDR2 YNNKEL come from the germline V gene (reference sequence). The CDR3 is CASSQKIDTQYF. The CDR3 DNA sequence: TGTGCCAGCAGCCAGAAGATAGATACGCAGTATTTT.

The table lists this clonotype with many counts. The chain's CDR3 is CASSFRDEKLFF. CDR3 bases: TGTGCCAGCAGTTTCCGAGATGAAAAACTGTTTTTT. V usage is TRBV28 and J usage is TRBJ1-4, with D unresolved. Deletions cut 3 bases from V and 6 bases from J, with 5 bases between. CDR1 is MDHEN and CDR2 is SYDVKM in the germline V gene. CDR3 length equals 12 residues. The whole variable domain, filled in from reference TRBV28 and TRBJ1-4, reads DVKVTQSSRYLVKRTGEKVFLECVQDMDHENMFWYRQDPGLGLRLIYFSYDVKMKEKGDIPEGYSVSREKKERFSLILESASTNQTSMYLCASSFRDEKLFFGSGTQLSVL.

This clonotype appeared many times. CDR3 in amino acids: CASSKGQTNVKETQYF. CDR3 bases: TGTGCCAGCAGTAAGGGACAGACAAACGTTAAAGAGACCCAGTACTTC. This chain links TRBV6-1 with TRBJ2-5; 7 bases are shared with TRBD1. The CDR3 is made up of 16 amino acids. With V trimmed by 5 bases and J by 3 bases, 12 bases remained unmatched. Germline CDR1 MNHNS, CDR2 SASEGT.

This clonotype was counted many times. The chain joins TRBV7-2 to TRBJ1-1; no clear D gene. CDR1 is SGHTA, CDR2 FQGNSA, per germline. CDR3 length: 13 residues. V was pared by 4 bases and J by 1 base, with 7 bases between. CDR3 protein: CASSSQTNTEAFF. CDR3 DNA: TGTGCCAGCAGCTCCCAGACGAACACTGAAGCTTTCTTT.

This clonotype was observed many times. This chain connects TRBV20-1 to TRBJ1-5, with D tentatively TRBD1 (5 bases). V was shortened by 6 bases and J by 1 base, with 19 bases between the two germline ends. The CDR3 totals 16 residues. Germline CDR1 reads DFQATT; CDR2 reads SNEGSKA (reference sequence). CDR3 region: CSAKKTGGYSNQPQHF. In DNA form, the CDR3 reads TGCAGTGCCAAAAAAACGGGGGGGTACAGCAATCAGCCCCAGCATTTT.

The chain recombines TRBV7-9 with TRBJ1-2; D unclear. The CDR3 length is 13 residues. V was pared by 2 bases and J by 5 bases, with 9 bases between. Germline CDR1 and CDR2: SEHNR and FQNEAQ (reference sequence). The CDR3 DNA reads TGTGCCAGCAGCTTAATTGGCCAGTATGGCTACACCTTC. Amino acids: CASSLIGQYGYTF.

The table lists this clonotype with many counts. V is TRBV28 and J is TRBJ1-1; 7 bases line up with TRBD1. The CDR3 is 15 amino acids. The V and J ends lost 4 bases and 10 bases, in that order; junction bases with no gene match: 15. Germline V gene sequence: CDR1 MDHEN, CDR2 SYDVKM. DNA of the CDR3: TGTGCCAGCAGTTCCGAGGAGACAGGGATGGTTGGAGCTTTCTTT. Translated, it gives CASSSEETGMVGAFF. Full variable domain (outside the CDR3, taken from reference TRBV28 and TRBJ1-1): DVKVTQSSRYLVKRTGEKVFLECVQDMDHENMFWYRQDPGLGLRLIYFSYDVKMKEKGDIPEGYSVSREKKERFSLILESASTNQTSMYLCASSSEETGMVGAFFGQGTRLTVV.

This clonotype appeared many times. V and J are TRBV27 and TRBJ2-1; D is perhaps TRBD1 (6 bases). Germline CDR1 is MNHEY and CDR2 is SMNVEV (reference sequence). The CDR3 spans 18 residues. V gave up 1 base and J gave up 5 bases, with 21 bases separating them. The CDR3 DNA follows: TGTGCCAGCAGTTTATACGGTCGCAGTTGGGGGCCTAACAATGAGCAGTTCTTC. Translation gives CASSLYGRSWGPNNEQFF.

Ten or more counts support this clonotype. The chain is built from TRBV24-1 and TRBJ2-6; D may be TRBD1 (6 bases). V was shortened by 3 bases and J by 0 bases, with 11 bases between the two germline ends. The CDR3 spans 17 residues. Germline lookup yields CDR1 KGHDR and CDR2 SFDVKD. The CDR3 DNA reads TGTGCCACCAGTGATGCGACAGGACCCTCTGGGGCCAACGTCCTGACTTTC. It translates to CATSDATGPSGANVLTF.

As concerns this clonotype: A much larger clonotype is one base distant, so this may be a read error. The chain uses TRBV28 and TRBJ1-2; TRBD1 matches at 11 bases. The CDR3 is made up of 15 amino acids. CDR1 and CDR2 from the germline V gene are MDHEN and SYDVKM. Germline trimming cut 6 bases from V and 4 bases from J; bases unmatched to any gene: 7. The CDR3 spells CASRMSGTGGYGYTF. CDR3 in DNA: TGTGCCAGCAGAATGTCCGGGACAGGGGGCTATGGCTACACCTTC.

Concerning this clonotype: A read error may be the cause here, since a much bigger clone is one base away. The chain employs TRBV7-2 and TRBJ2-5; 7 bases line up with TRBD2. The CDR3 contains 14 residues. Looked up from germline, CDR1 is SGHTA and CDR2 is FQGNSA. CDR3 sequence (DNA): TGTGCCAGCAGCTTTTATAGCGGGCGAGAGGCCCAGTACTTC. This encodes CASSFYSGREAQYF.

As for this clonotype: A much larger clone lies a single base off, so this may be a read error. The rearrangement joins TRBV28 to TRBJ1-5; D remains ambiguous. The V gene's germline CDR1 is MDHEN and CDR2 SYDVKM. The CDR3 loop spans 16 amino acids. V lost 5 bases and J 0 bases, leaving 14 bases between the germline ends. The CDR3 region is CASSLQGRLSNQPQHF. CDR3 DNA sequence: TGTGCCAGCAGTCTTCAAGGGCGACTTAGCAATCAGCCCCAGCATTTT.

The J gene is TRBJ1-5, the V gene TRBV3-1, with D perhaps TRBD1 (6 bases). The CDR3 consists of 14 residues. V gave up 1 base and J gave up 9 bases, with 13 bases separating them. Germline lookup yields CDR1 LGHDT and CDR2 YNNKEL (reference sequence). The CDR3 coding sequence is TGTGCCAGCAGCCAAGGGGGATCCAGGGGGCCCCAGCATTTT. It is translated as CASSQGGSRGPQHF.

This clonotype has ten or more counts. The J gene is TRBJ1-2, the V gene TRBV6-1, with TRBD1 as a possible D gene (5 bases). From germline, CDR1 is MNHNS and CDR2 SASEGT. There are 14 residues in the CDR3. The ends were cut back, 4 bases at V and 3 bases at J, with 12 bases in the middle. The CDR3 region is CASSATVGDYGYTF. In DNA form, the CDR3 reads TGTGCCAGCAGTGCCACGGTGGGGGACTATGGCTACACCTTC.

On this clonotype: At one end, the junction sequence differs from germline, possibly due to a read error. V usage is TRBV12-3 or TRBV12-4 and J usage is TRBJ2-3; the match to TRBD2 covers 12 bases. CDR3 size: 15 residues. The CDR3 bases are TGTGCCAGCAGTCTAGCGGGAGGGCGGCCAGATACGCAGTATTTT. It is translated as CASSLAGGRPDTQYF.

This clonotype was seen a handful of times. This chain joins TRBV24-1 and TRBJ2-5; D ambiguous. Germline CDR1 is KGHDR and CDR2 is SFDVKD. The V gene lost 3 bases and the J gene lost 5 bases, with 12 bases spanning the gap. This CDR3 contains 14 residues. CDR3 coding DNA: TGTGCCACCAGTGATCCGTCTGGGGTGGAGACCCAGTACTTC. It translates to CATSDPSGVETQYF.

On this clonotype: It may be a read error: a sequence one base away is much more abundant. The chain joins TRBV3-1 to TRBJ1-1, with D maybe TRBD1 (6 bases). The germline V gene has CDR1 LGHDT and CDR2 YNNKEL (reference sequence). CDR3 length: 14 residues. In DNA, the CDR3 is TGTGCCAGCAGCCAAGCTGGACAGAACACTGAAACTTTCTTT. Translating it yields CASSQAGQNTETFF.